This note documents a single TCR beta chain sequence. The entry originates in a study of blood T cell repertoires in COVID-19. TCRdb's copy holds only in-frame clones and misses some; the assay was immunoSEQ multiplex PCR. The sample has 200,000 to 250,000 clones; 70% to 90% are singletons. The clonotype was recovered from a man in his forties or fifties who had recovered from COVID-19. Sequencing was carried out using peripheral blood.

Here the CDR3 reads CASSIEPRSGANVLTF. DNA for the CDR3: TGTGCCAGTAGTATAGAGCCGAGGTCTGGGGCCAACGTCCTGACTTTC. This sequence joins TRBV19 and TRBJ2-6; D remains ambiguous. Trimming removed 0 bases from V and 1 base from J, with 7 bases in between. Germline V gene data show CDR1 as LNHDA and CDR2 as SQIVND (reference sequence). The CDR3 runs to 16 residues.